This T cell receptor (beta chain) was observed in a study of blood T cell repertoires in COVID-19. Across the study: T cells, B-cell-depleted T cells, or PBMCs provided the cDNA or gDNA that served as material.

V shed 5 bases, J shed 6 bases, and the junction held 2 bases outside the gene matches. This CDR3 region has 14 residues. Germline V lookup: CDR1 MNHEY, CDR2 SVGAGI. In the original analysis: For nucleated cells, counts were estimated from reference gene primer amplification. Clones were read by immunoSEQ multiplex PCR, and TCRdb kept only the in-frame ones, dropping some. V, J and clone size are taken as reported in that table, and D and trimming were inferred from the DNA itself. The data contain 120,000 to 150,000 clones, 79% of them singletons. The chain employs TRBV6-5 and TRBJ2-1; 12 bases match TRBD2. Sequenced sample: peripheral blood. This receptor was taken from a man aged 50-60 years with active or convalescent COVID-19. The CDR3 bases are TGTGCCAGCAGTCTAGCGGGAGGGGGCAATGAGCAGTTCTTC. Protein product: CASSLAGGGNEQFF.